This T cell receptor (beta chain) emerged from a study of cytomegalovirus exposure and HLA in healthy donors. This CDR3 spans 15 amino acids. Trimming shortened V by 6 bases and J by 0 bases, and 12 bases separated the two germline ends. Germline lookup yields CDR1 LNHDA and CDR2 SQIVND (reference sequence). The method was immunoSEQ multiplex PCR; TCRdb's version includes in-frame clones alone and lacks a portion of them. The table records under 250,000 clones, over 75% of them present only once. In its sample, this clone was seen once. Antigen: not known. Study findings and constraints: Rarity characterized most TCR sequences, yet some public TCRs appeared in many donors. CMV antigen specificity was confirmed in vitro for a few CMV-associated chains.

The specimen sequenced was PBMCs. The chain carries TRBV19 and TRBJ2-1, with D perhaps TRBD2 (5 bases). The TCR sequence derives from a woman between 18 and 29 years old in good health and CMV-seropositive. CDR3 nucleotides: TGTGCCAGTAGCCTTAGCGAGAGCTCCTACAATGAGCAGTTCTTC. Translating it yields CASSLSESSYNEQFF.